This T cell receptor (beta chain) is drawn from a study of beta chain features in type 1 diabetes. Overall study findings and caveats: Highly expressing activated T cells could be over-counted with a cDNA template. HLA influence on TCRB rearrangement stayed unresolved here.

V was pared by 1 base and J by 0 bases, with 10 bases between. Looked up from germline, CDR1 is LNHDA and CDR2 is SQIVND (reference sequence). The CDR3 sequence is 15 residues long. The whole isolated RNA underwent reverse transcription, so sequencing captured expressed TCRB transcripts. The table came from immunoSEQ multiplex PCR; TCRdb's copy has only in-frame clones and leaves some out. Here the sample spans roughly 500,000 clones, approximately 30% being singletons. There was one heparinised blood draw per donor, averaging about 100 mL. CD45RO/CCR7/CD25/CD127/CD95/CD27 staining was used to isolate CD4+ naive, central memory, regulatory and stem cell-like memory cells by sorting. In its sample, this clone was seen once. The antigen is unknown.

The V call is TRBV19, the J call TRBJ2-7; D remains ambiguous. The source material was naive CD4+ T cells from blood. The TCR sequence derives from a man aged 18 to 30 in good health. CDR3 amino acids: CASSIVTDSSYEQYF. CDR3 DNA sequence: TGTGCCAGTAGTATAGTAACAGATAGCTCCTACGAGCAGTACTTC. The variable domain in full, with the rest retrieved from reference TRBV19 and TRBJ2-7, is DGGITQSPKYLFRKEGQNVTLSCEQNLNHDAMYWYRQDPGQGLRLIYYSQIVNDFQKGDIAEGYSVSREKKESFPLTVTSAQKNPTAFYLCASSIVTDSSYEQYFGPGTRLTVT.